The rows below give T cell receptor beta chains drawn from one sample of a study of cytomegalovirus exposure and HLA in healthy donors. The data were produced by immunoSEQ multiplex PCR, yet TCRdb's version contains in-frame clones alone and is incomplete. Of about 120,000 clones detected, about 80% appear once; the ten largest clones hold approximately 9.6%. Sequencing was done on a sample of PBMCs. These receptors all come from a woman aged 50 to 60 in good health and CMV-seropositive. Each CDR3 is given with its conserved first and last residue. D genes are given only for firm matches. Rows give clone size only sometimes, using once, few, many, or a class for an expanded clone.

size,J,V,D,CDR3,DNA
.,TRBJ2-7,TRBV5-1,TRBD1,CASSSAGTDIYEQYF,TGCGCCAGCAGCTCCGCCGGGACAGATATTTACGAGCAGTACTTC
.,TRBJ2-7,TRBV19,TRBD2,CASSIVAGGSYEQYF,TGTGCCAGTAGTATCGTAGCGGGAGGTTCCTACGAGCAGTACTTC
.,TRBJ1-6,TRBV4-3,TRBD1,CASSQGPDRASPLHF,TGCGCCAGCAGCCAAGGGCCGGACAGGGCTTCACCCCTCCACTTT
.,TRBJ1-1,TRBV27,.,CASSPTGTMNTEAFF,TGTGCCAGCAGTCCAACCGGGACAATGAACACTGAAGCTTTCTTT
.,TRBJ2-7,TRBV19,TRBD1,CATADRPSSYEQYF,TGTGCCACCGCGGACAGGCCGAGCTCCTACGAGCAGTACTTC
once,TRBJ2-5,TRBV18,.,CASSGPQDQETQYF,TGTGCCAGCTCAGGTCCCCAGGACCAAGAGACCCAGTACTTC
once,TRBJ1-3,TRBV11-2,.,CASTQTGTGNTIYF,TGTGCCAGCACCCAGACGGGTACTGGAAACACCATATATTTT
once,TRBJ2-1,TRBV7-9,TRBD1,CASRAPGQEWGLAYNEQFF,TGTGCCAGCAGGGCACCGGGACAGGAGTGGGGGCTCGCCTACAATGAGCAGTTCTTC
once,TRBJ2-2,TRBV11-2,TRBD1,CASSFSDRGPGGELFF,TGTGCCAGCAGCTTTTCGGACAGGGGGCCAGGCGGGGAGCTGTTTTTT
.,TRBJ2-7,TRBV7-2,.,CASSLGATYEQYF,TGTGCCAGCAGCTTAGGGGCAACCTACGAGCAGTACTTC
.,TRBJ2-5,TRBV7-9,.,CASQREETQYF,TGTGCCAGCCAGCGGGAAGAGACCCAGTACTTC
.,TRBJ1-5,TRBV7-2,TRBD1,CASSRRQGDQPQHF,TGTGCCAGCAGCCGCCGACAGGGGGATCAGCCCCAGCATTTT
once,TRBJ2-1,TRBV5-8,TRBD2,CASSLGTSGIYEQFF,TGTGCCAGCAGCTTAGGGACTAGCGGGATCTATGAGCAGTTCTTC
once,TRBJ1-5,TRBV4-3,TRBD1,CASSLDRANQPQHF,TGCGCCAGCAGCCTAGACAGGGCAAATCAGCCCCAGCATTTT
.,TRBJ2-3,TRBV7-8,.,CASSLVLSSTDTQYF,TGTGCCAGCAGCTTAGTCCTGAGTAGCACAGATACGCAGTATTTT
.,TRBJ1-3,TRBV5-6,TRBD1,CASSRSPGQRFSGNTIYF,TGTGCCAGCAGCCGATCCCCGGGACAGAGGTTTTCTGGAAACACCATATATTTT
few,TRBJ1-1,TRBV18,.,CASSQGSDTEAFF,TGTGCCAGCTCACAGGGGTCTGACACTGAAGCTTTCTTT
few,TRBJ2-5,TRBV7-2,.,CASGKSAGETQYF,TGTGCCAGCGGGAAAAGCGCGGGAGAGACCCAGTACTTC
.,TRBJ2-5,TRBV15,TRBD2,CATRVAGGPQETQYF,TGTGCCACCAGGGTAGCGGGAGGGCCCCAAGAGACCCAGTACTTC
.,TRBJ2-1,TRBV7-3,TRBD2,CASSFLGTSGRTNNEQFF,TGTGCCAGCAGCTTCTTGGGGACTAGCGGGAGGACTAACAATGAGCAGTTCTTC
.,TRBJ2-5,TRBV5-1,TRBD2,CASSLALGGKQETQYF,TGCGCCAGCAGCTTGGCCTTGGGGGGGAAACAAGAGACCCAGTACTTC
.,TRBJ1-1,TRBV30,.,CAWSVPGRAEAFF,TGTGCCTGGAGTGTACCGGGTAGAGCTGAAGCTTTCTTT
.,TRBJ2-1,TRBV7-3,TRBD1,CASSSQGSSYNEQFF,TGTGCCAGCAGCTCACAGGGGTCCTCCTACAATGAGCAGTTCTTC
few,TRBJ2-2,TRBV30,.,CAWTGPNTGELFF,TGTGCCTGGACAGGGCCGAACACCGGGGAGCTGTTTTTT
.,TRBJ2-7,TRBV18,.,CASSPRNGQTYEQYF,TGTGCCAGCTCACCACGAAACGGACAAACCTACGAGCAGTACTTC
.,TRBJ1-1,TRBV12-2,.,CASRFGGTVNTEAFF,TGTGCAAGTCGCTTCGGTGGGACAGTGAACACTGAAGCTTTCTTT
.,TRBJ1-2,TRBV6-6,.,CASSYSEGGLGGYTF,TGTGCCAGCAGTTACTCAGAGGGGGGGCTGGGTGGCTACACCTTC
.,TRBJ2-7,TRBV5-4,TRBD2,CASSSLAGGFYEQYF,TGTGCCAGCAGCTCACTAGCGGGAGGGTTTTACGAGCAGTACTTC
few,TRBJ1-4,TRBV2,TRBD1,CASGSGQAEKLFF,TGTGCCAGTGGTTCTGGACAGGCAGAAAAACTGTTTTTT
once,TRBJ2-2,TRBV28,.,CASSPWGGRDFTGELFF,TGTGCCAGCAGTCCCTGGGGGGGCAGAGATTTCACCGGGGAGCTGTTTTTT
.,TRBJ2-3,TRBV7-8,.,CASSLGRTDTQYF,TGTGCCAGCAGCTTAGGTCGTACAGATACGCAGTATTTT
once,TRBJ2-3,TRBV10-3,TRBD1,CAITGTGGSTDTQYF,TGTGCCATCACCGGGACAGGGGGCAGCACAGATACGCAGTATTTT
.,TRBJ2-7,TRBV7-9,TRBD1,CASSPGQGSSYEQYF,TGTGCCAGCAGCCCGGGACAGGGTAGCTCCTACGAGCAGTACTTC
.,TRBJ2-1,TRBV2,.,CASSAAYEQFF,TGTGCCAGCAGCGCGGCGTATGAGCAGTTCTTC
once,TRBJ1-2,TRBV6-6,TRBD1,CASSTGGQGNGYTF,TGTGCCAGCAGCACCGGGGGACAGGGGAATGGCTACACCTTC
medium-sized,TRBJ2-1,TRBV10-2,.,CASSIRDSSYNEQFF,TGCGCCAGCAGCATCCGGGACTCCTCCTACAATGAGCAGTTCTTC
few,TRBJ2-1,TRBV7-2,TRBD2,CASSRGRERLNEQFF,TGTGCCAGCAGCCGCGGGCGGGAGCGTCTCAATGAGCAGTTCTTC
.,TRBJ2-1,TRBV5-1,TRBD2,CASSTVAGETYNEQFF,TGCGCCAGCAGCACCGTTGCGGGAGAAACCTACAATGAGCAGTTCTTC
.,TRBJ1-3,TRBV5-4,.,CASSSQGPGGNTIYF,TGTGCCAGCAGCTCTCAGGGGCCGGGAGGAAACACCATATATTTT
.,TRBJ2-1,TRBV7-6,TRBD2,CASSFSRTSDLYNEQFF,TGTGCCAGCAGCTTTAGTAGGACTAGCGACCTCTACAATGAGCAGTTCTTC
.,TRBJ1-2,TRBV14,TRBD1,CASSQGQLNYGYTF,TGTGCCAGCAGCCAGGGACAGTTGAACTATGGCTACACCTTC
.,TRBJ1-2,TRBV10-1,TRBD1,CASSPGQGRGYGYTF,TGCGCCAGCAGTCCGGGACAGGGGAGAGGCTATGGCTACACCTTC
.,TRBJ1-6,TRBV6-5,TRBD1,CASSYGDRISPLHF,TGTGCCAGCAGTTATGGGGACAGGATCTCACCCCTCCACTTT
.,TRBJ1-3,TRBV6-5,.,CASSPGRGEANTIYF,TGTGCCAGCAGTCCCGGGAGGGGGGAGGCGAACACCATATATTTT
few,TRBJ1-1,TRBV19,TRBD1,CASSRDRLSTEAFF,TGTGCCAGTAGTAGGGACAGGCTGAGCACTGAAGCTTTCTTT
few,TRBJ2-1,TRBV18,TRBD1,CASSPLGTGNNEQFF,TGTGCCAGCTCCCCCCTCGGGACAGGGAACAATGAGCAGTTCTTC
.,TRBJ1-4,TRBV29-1,.,CSVGGGTTNEKLFF,TGCAGCGTTGGGGGGGGGACGACTAATGAAAAACTGTTTTTT
once,TRBJ2-7,TRBV11-2,.,CASSFTGPGEQYF,TGTGCCAGCAGCTTCACAGGGCCGGGAGAGCAGTACTTC
.,TRBJ2-1,TRBV7-3,TRBD2,CASSLLAGETAHYEQFF,TGTGCCAGCAGCTTACTAGCGGGAGAAACGGCGCACTATGAGCAGTTCTTC
.,TRBJ1-2,TRBV9,TRBD1,CASSVEGQGGLYGYTF,TGTGCCAGCAGCGTAGAGGGACAGGGGGGCCTCTATGGCTACACCTTC
.,TRBJ1-1,TRBV5-1,.,CASSHDRLSSPEAFF,TGCGCCAGCAGCCACGACAGGCTTAGTTCACCTGAAGCTTTCTTT
few,TRBJ1-3,TRBV7-2,.,CASSRDGNTIYF,TGTGCCAGCAGCCGGGATGGAAACACCATATATTTT
once,TRBJ1-1,TRBV2,TRBD1,CASSFDRVATEAFF,TGTGCCAGCAGTTTCGACAGGGTGGCCACTGAAGCTTTCTTT
.,TRBJ2-7,TRBV4-2,TRBD1,CASSRGDRGFYEQYF,TGTGCCAGCAGCCGCGGTGACAGGGGGTTTTACGAGCAGTACTTC
.,TRBJ1-2,TRBV28,TRBD1,CASSQLTGGHGYTF,TGTGCCAGCAGCCAGCTTACAGGGGGCCATGGCTACACCTTC
.,TRBJ1-6,TRBV7-2,.,CASSLVSSTRGSYNSPLHF,TGTGCCAGCAGCTTAGTCTCGTCTACCCGGGGCTCCTATAATTCACCCCTCCACTTT
once,TRBJ2-1,TRBV5-1,TRBD2,CASSLAPGGPNEQFF,TGCGCCAGCAGCTTGGCGCCGGGAGGGCCCAATGAGCAGTTCTTC
.,TRBJ1-1,TRBV14,.,CASSQVTPGGRNTEAFF,TGTGCCAGCAGCCAAGTAACCCCCGGGGGTCGGAACACTGAAGCTTTCTTT
.,TRBJ2-1,TRBV2,TRBD2,CASKLRTSGGGTYNEQFF,TGTGCCAGCAAACTCAGGACTAGCGGGGGGGGTACCTACAATGAGCAGTTCTTC
.,TRBJ2-7,TRBV2,TRBD1,CASRGQGSSYEQYF,TGTGCCAGCAGGGGACAGGGGAGCTCCTACGAGCAGTACTTC